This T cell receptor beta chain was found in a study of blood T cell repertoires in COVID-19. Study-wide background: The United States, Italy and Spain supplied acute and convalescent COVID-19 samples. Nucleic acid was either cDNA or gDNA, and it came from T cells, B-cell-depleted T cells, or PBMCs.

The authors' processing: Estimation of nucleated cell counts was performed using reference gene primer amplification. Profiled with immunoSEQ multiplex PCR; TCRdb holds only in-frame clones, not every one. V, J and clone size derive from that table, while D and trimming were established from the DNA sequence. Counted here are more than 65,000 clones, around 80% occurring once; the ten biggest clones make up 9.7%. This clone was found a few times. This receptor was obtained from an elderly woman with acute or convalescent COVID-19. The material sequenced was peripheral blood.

The CDR3 loop is CASVIRGLATDTQYF. CDR3 sequence (DNA): TGTGCTAGTGTCATCCGAGGCTTAGCTACAGATACGCAGTATTTT. This chain links TRBV12-5 with TRBJ2-3; D gene uncertain. This CDR3 region has 15 residues. Germline CDR1 reads LGHNT; CDR2 reads FRNRAP. V was trimmed by 7 bases and J by 3 bases, leaving 17 bases between them.